This TCR beta chain was observed in a study of technical replicates of blood from a few donors. The protocol was immunoSEQ multiplex PCR, while the TCRdb copy is restricted to in-frame clones and leaves out a portion. The data hold under 80,000 clones, with over 85% observed a single time. In its sample, this clone was seen once. There are 14 residues in the CDR3. The germline gives CDR1 SNHLY, CDR2 FYNNEI. Trimming removed 8 bases at V and 10 bases at J, with 22 bases between. The specimen was PBMCs. This chain links TRBV2 with TRBJ2-3; D possibly corresponds to TRBD2 (5 bases). The clonotype originates from a human donor in good health. Some clones in this sample may be carry-over from other donors' samples. The CDR3 coding sequence is TGTGCCAGCTTGAGGGATCGACTCCTTCGGGCGCAGTATTTT. Amino acids: CASLRDRLLRAQYF.